What follows are 9 T cell receptor beta chains derived from one specimen sequenced in a study of radiation and T cells in renal cell carcinoma. Treatment noted: treatment-naive control, cytoreductive nephrectomy. Some clones are missing from TCRdb's copy, which holds only in-frame ones; the method was immunoSEQ multiplex PCR. The sample yields 18,000 or so clones, about 55% seen once. The material sequenced was tumor tissue, taken from a patient whose treatment was nephrectomy without radiotherapy. These receptors were taken from a man aged 50 to 59 with renal cell carcinoma.

The count of this clone is one. The rearrangement links TRBV11-3 to TRBJ2-5; D may be TRBD2 (6 bases). CDR3 length equals 12 residues. Germline values: CDR1 SGHNT, CDR2 YENEEA. V lost 6 bases and J lost 5, with 10 bases in between. The CDR3 protein is CASSGSGETQYF. The CDR3 nucleotides read TGTGCCAGCAGTGGCAGCGGGGAGACCCAGTACTTC.

The chain carries TRBV7-7 and TRBJ2-7, with 8 bases matching TRBD1. V dropped 5 bases and J dropped 5; count of bases not matched to a gene: 5. CDR3 length: 13 residues. Germline assignment: CDR1 SSHAT and CDR2 FNYEAQ (reference sequence). The CDR3 reads CASSPRQGNEQYF. In DNA form, the CDR3 reads TGTGCCAGCAGCCCTCGACAGGGGAACGAGCAGTACTTC. Full variable domain (rest looked up from reference TRBV7-7 and TRBJ2-7): GAGVSQSPRYKVTKRGQDVTLRCDPISSHATLYWYQQALGQGPEFLTYFNYEAQPDKSGLPSDRFSAERPEGSISTLTIQRTEQRDSAMYRCASSPRQGNEQYFGPGTRLTVT.

The chain joins TRBV5-1 to TRBJ1-4; D not resolved. The CDR3 consists of 15 residues. Germline CDR1 and CDR2: SGHRS and YFSETQ. Deletions cut 0 bases from V and 8 bases from J, with 14 bases between. The CDR3 loop is CASSLEFRTEEKLFF. The CDR3 DNA sequence: TGCGCCAGCAGCTTGGAATTCAGGACCGAAGAAAAACTGTTTTTT. The full variable domain, with the rest looked up from reference TRBV5-1 and TRBJ1-4, is KAGVTQTPRYLIKTRGQQVTLSCSPISGHRSVSWYQQTPGQGLQFLFEYFSETQRNKGNFPGRFSGRQFSNSRSEMNVSTLELGDSALYLCASSLEFRTEEKLFFGSGTQLSVL.

V and J are TRBV29-1 and TRBJ2-1; maybe TRBD2 (5 bases). The CDR3 sequence is 14 residues long. Germline V gives CDR1 SQVTM, CDR2 ANQGSEA. CDR3 amino acids: CSASSPSSYNEQFF. The CDR3, as DNA: TGCAGTGCTTCTAGCCCCAGCTCCTACAATGAGCAGTTCTTC.

The chain has TRBV10-3 and TRBJ2-3, with D unclear. Germline CDR1 is ENHRY and CDR2 is SYGVKD. The CDR3 covers 13 residues. Trimming took 3 bases from V and 2 from J, leaving 6 bases between them. In DNA, the CDR3 is TGTGCCATCAGTGACCAGAACACAGATACGCAGTATTTT. Protein product: CAISDQNTDTQYF.

The chain links TRBV30 to TRBJ2-7, with a tentative D call TRBD2 (5 bases). V lost 3 bases and J lost 4, with 16 bases in between. The germline V gene has CDR1 GTSNPN and CDR2 SVGIG (reference sequence). The CDR3 is 14 residues long. CDR3 in amino acids: CAWSPSGLIYEQYF. In DNA, the CDR3 is TGTGCCTGGAGCCCCTCCGGACTTATATACGAGCAGTACTTC.

The chain recombines TRBV6-1 with TRBJ1-3, with D possibly TRBD1 on 5 matching bases. The CDR3 has 15 residues. V was trimmed by 7 bases and J by 12 bases, leaving 25 bases between them. Germline V gene sequence: CDR1 MNHNS, CDR2 SASEGT. The CDR3 region is CASTSSGTLIYGIYF. CDR3 DNA: TGTGCCAGCACTTCCTCCGGGACCTTGATTTATGGCATATATTTT.

V and J are TRBV19 and TRBJ2-7, with TRBD1 matching over 9 bases. V gave up 6 bases and J gave up 3 bases; unmatched junction bases: 3. There are 13 residues in the CDR3. Germline CDR1 is LNHDA and CDR2 is SQIVND (reference sequence). DNA for the CDR3: TGTGCCAGTAGGGGGACAGGGCTCTACGAGCAGTACTTC. It yields the protein CASRGTGLYEQYF.

The chain joins TRBV5-6 to TRBJ2-7, with 9 bases matching TRBD1. J gave up 4 bases and V 2 bases, and 4 bases lay outside the gene matches. CDR3 length: 14 residues. CDR1 is SGHDT, CDR2 YYEEEE, per germline. CDR3 bases: TGTGCCAGCAGCTTCCCGACAGGGGGATACGAGCAGTACTTC. Its protein is CASSFPTGGYEQYF. The whole variable domain, filled in from reference TRBV5-6 and TRBJ2-7, reads DAGVTQSPTHLIKTRGQQVTLRCSPKSGHDTVSWYQQALGQGPQFIFQYYEEEERQRGNFPDRFSGHQFPNYSSELNVNALLLGDSALYLCASSFPTGGYEQYFGPGTRLTVT.